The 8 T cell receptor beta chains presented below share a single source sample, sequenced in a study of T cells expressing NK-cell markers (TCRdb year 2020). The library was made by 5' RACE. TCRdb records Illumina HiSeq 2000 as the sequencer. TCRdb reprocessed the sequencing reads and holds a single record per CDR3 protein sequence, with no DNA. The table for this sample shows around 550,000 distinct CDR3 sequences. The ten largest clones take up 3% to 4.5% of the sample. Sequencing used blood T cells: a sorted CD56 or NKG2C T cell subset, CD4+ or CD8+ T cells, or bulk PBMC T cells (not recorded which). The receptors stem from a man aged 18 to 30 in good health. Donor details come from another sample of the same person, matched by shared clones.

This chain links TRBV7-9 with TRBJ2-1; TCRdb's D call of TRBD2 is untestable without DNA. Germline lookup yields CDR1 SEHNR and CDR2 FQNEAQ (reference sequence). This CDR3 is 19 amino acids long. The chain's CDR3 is CASSPPLAGERSSYNEQFF.

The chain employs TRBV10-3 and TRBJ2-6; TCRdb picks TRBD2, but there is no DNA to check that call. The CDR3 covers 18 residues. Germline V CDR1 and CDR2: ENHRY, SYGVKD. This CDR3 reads CAISESSGRASGANVLTF.

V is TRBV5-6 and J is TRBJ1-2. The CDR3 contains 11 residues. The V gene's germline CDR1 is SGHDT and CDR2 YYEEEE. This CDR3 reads CASSLVAGYTF.

This chain's CDR3 is CAWAPSTSSNEQFF. The rearrangement joins TRBV30 to TRBJ2-1; TCRdb lists TRBD2, though no DNA is available to test this call. Germline V lookup: CDR1 GTSNPN, CDR2 SVGIG (reference sequence). This CDR3 is 14 amino acids long.

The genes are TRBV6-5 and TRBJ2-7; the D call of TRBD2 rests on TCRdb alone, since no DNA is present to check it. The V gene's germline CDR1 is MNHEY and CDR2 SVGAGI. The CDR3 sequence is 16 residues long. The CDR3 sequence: CASSYPLAGGTYEQYF.

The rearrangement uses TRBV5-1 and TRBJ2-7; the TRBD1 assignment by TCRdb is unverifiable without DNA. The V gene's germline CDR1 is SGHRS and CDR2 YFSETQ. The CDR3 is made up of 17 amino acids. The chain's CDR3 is CASSLTTGTGFLYEQYF.

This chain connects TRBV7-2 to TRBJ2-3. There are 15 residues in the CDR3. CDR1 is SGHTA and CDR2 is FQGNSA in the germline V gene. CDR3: CASRLAQRGTDTQYF.

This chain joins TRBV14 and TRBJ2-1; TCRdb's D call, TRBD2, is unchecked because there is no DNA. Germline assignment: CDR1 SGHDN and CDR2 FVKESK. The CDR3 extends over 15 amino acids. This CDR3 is CASSRRGGGPGEQFF.